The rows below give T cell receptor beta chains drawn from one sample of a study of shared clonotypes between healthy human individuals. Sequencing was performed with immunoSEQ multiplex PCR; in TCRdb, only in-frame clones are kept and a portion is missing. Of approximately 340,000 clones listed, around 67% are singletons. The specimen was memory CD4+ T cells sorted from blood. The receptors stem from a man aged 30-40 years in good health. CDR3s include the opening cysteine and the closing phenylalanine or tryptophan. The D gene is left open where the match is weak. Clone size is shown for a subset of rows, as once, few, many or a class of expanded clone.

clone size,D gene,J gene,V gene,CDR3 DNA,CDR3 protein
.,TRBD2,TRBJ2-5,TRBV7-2,TGTGCCAGCAGCTTAGTAGCGGGAGGAGAGACCCAGTACTTC,CASSLVAGGETQYF
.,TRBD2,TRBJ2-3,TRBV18,TGTGCCAGCTCACCACTTTCCCGACTAGCCGGAAGCACAGATACGCAGTATTTT,CASSPLSRLAGSTDTQYF
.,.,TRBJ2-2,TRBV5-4,TGTGCCAGCAGCTTGTTGGGGAACACCGGGGAGCTGTTTTTT,CASSLLGNTGELFF
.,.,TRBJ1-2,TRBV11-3,TGTGCCAGCAGCTTGGGGGGCTATGGCTACACCTTC,CASSLGGYGYTF
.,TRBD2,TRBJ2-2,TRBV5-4,TGTGCCAGCAGCGCGCAGACTAGCGGGAGGGCCGGGGAGCTGTTTTTT,CASSAQTSGRAGELFF
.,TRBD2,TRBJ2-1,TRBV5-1,TGCGCCAGCAGCGCAGACGGGACTAGCTACAATGAGCAGTTCTTC,CASSADGTSYNEQFF
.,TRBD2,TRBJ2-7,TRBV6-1,TGTGCCAGCAGTCGGGGAGGGACCGTAGCCTACGAGCAGTACTTC,CASSRGGTVAYEQYF
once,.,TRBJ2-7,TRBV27,TGTGCCAGCAGTCCCACCTACGAGCAGTACTTC,CASSPTYEQYF
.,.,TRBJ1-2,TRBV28,TGTGCCAGTGGAACCGTTTTTGGCTACACCTTC,CASGTVFGYTF
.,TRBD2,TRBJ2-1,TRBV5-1,TGCGCCAGCAGCTTTGGGGCTAGCGGGAGGTTAGAGCAGTTCTTC,CASSFGASGRLEQFF
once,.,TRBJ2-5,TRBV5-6,TGTGCCAGCAGCCCGGGGGTCGAGACCCAGTACTTC,CASSPGVETQYF
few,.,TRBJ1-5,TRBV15,TGTGCCACCAGCAGAGATGTTCATCAGCCCCAGCATTTT,CATSRDVHQPQHF
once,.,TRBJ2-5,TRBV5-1,TGCGCCAGCAGCTTGGGGGCACAAAGGGAGACCCAGTACTTC,CASSLGAQRETQYF
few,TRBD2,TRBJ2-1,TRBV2,TGTGCCAGCAGCGCCCGCAGCGGGAGGTGGAACAATGAGCAGTTCTTC,CASSARSGRWNNEQFF
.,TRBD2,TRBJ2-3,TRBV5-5,TGTGCCAGCAGCTTCGTGCTGGGAGGGCCCACAGATACGCAGTATTTT,CASSFVLGGPTDTQYF
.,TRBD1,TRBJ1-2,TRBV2,TGTGCCACCGACGAACAGGGGGAGGGCTACACCTTC,CATDEQGEGYTF
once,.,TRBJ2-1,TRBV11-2,TGTGCCAGCAGGCCTCTAGCGCTTTTATACAATGAGCAGTTCTTC,CASRPLALLYNEQFF
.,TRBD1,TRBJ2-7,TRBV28,TGTGCCAGCAGGGCCGGGACAGGGCCCTTTTCCTACGAGCAGTACTTC,CASRAGTGPFSYEQYF
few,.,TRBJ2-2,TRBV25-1,TGTGCCAGCAGTGACAAACGGGGCCTCGGGACCGGGGAGCTGTTTTTT,CASSDKRGLGTGELFF
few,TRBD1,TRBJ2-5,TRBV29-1,TGCAGCGTTGAAGATGGGGGACAGGGAAGGAAAGAGACCCAGTACTTC,CSVEDGGQGRKETQYF
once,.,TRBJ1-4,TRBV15,TGTGCCACCAGCATACGTGAAAAACTGTTTTTT,CATSIREKLFF
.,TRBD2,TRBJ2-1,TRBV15,TGTGCCACCAGCAGAGATTTGGGACTAGAGGCTGAGCAGTTCTTC,CATSRDLGLEAEQFF
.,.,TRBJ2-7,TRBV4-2,TGTGCCAGCAGCCAAGGGGGGCTAGCCTACGAGCAGTACTTC,CASSQGGLAYEQYF
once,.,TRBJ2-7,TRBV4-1,TGCGCCAGCAGCCTCCGGGACAACGAACCAAGATACGAGCAGTACTTC,CASSLRDNEPRYEQYF
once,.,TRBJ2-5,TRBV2,TGTGCCAGTGTACCAGTCCAAGAGACCCAGTACTTC,CASVPVQETQYF
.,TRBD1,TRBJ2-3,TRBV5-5,TGTGCCAGCAGCGAAGGACAGGTCGGGGATACGCAGTATTTT,CASSEGQVGDTQYF
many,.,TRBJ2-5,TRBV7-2,TGTGCCAGCAGCTTAGGGGCGGGCGGTGGGCCGACCCAGTACTTC,CASSLGAGGGPTQYF